This T cell receptor (beta chain) was recovered during a study of cytomegalovirus exposure and HLA in healthy donors. About the study: An earlier analysis identified 120 million or so unique TCR beta sequences in 150 million to 200 million T cells.

General study results and limits: TCR beta V- and J-gene trimming was later associated with a missense DCLRE1C variant.

The CDR3 covers 17 residues. Losses at the gene ends were 7 bases for V and 5 bases for J; bases not matched to a gene: 13. CDR1 SGHTA and CDR2 FQGNSA come from the germline V gene. A multiplex PCR was run with 60 Vbeta primers and 13 Jbeta primers. Only in-frame clones appear in the TCRdb table, and some are missing; sequencing was by immunoSEQ multiplex PCR. The sample yields roughly 140,000 clones, around 9.6% seen once. Concerning this clone itself: Antigen unknown.

This TCR was sampled from a male donor in good health and CMV-seronegative. Material: PBMCs. The chain links TRBV7-2 to TRBJ2-2; 10 positions match TRBD1. CDR3 residues: CASTFRDRGGRTGELFF. In DNA form, the CDR3 reads TGTGCCAGCACCTTTCGGGACAGGGGCGGGAGGACCGGGGAGCTGTTTTTT.